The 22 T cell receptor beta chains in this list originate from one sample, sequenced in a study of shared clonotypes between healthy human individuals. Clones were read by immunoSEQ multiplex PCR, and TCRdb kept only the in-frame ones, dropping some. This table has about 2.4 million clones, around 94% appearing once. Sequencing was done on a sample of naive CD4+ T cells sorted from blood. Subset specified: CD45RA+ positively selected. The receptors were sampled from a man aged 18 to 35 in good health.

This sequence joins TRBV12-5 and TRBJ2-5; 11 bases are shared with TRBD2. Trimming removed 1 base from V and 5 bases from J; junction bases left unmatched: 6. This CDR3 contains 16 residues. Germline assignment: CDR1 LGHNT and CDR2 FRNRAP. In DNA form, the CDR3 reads TGTGCTAGTGGTTTGGCCATAGCGGGGGGGCACGAGACCCAGTACTTC. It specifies CASGLAIAGGHETQYF.

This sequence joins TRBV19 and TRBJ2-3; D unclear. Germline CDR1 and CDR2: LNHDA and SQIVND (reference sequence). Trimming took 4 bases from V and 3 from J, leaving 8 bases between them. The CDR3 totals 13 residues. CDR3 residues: CASSTTRTDTQYF. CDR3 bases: TGTGCCAGTAGTACCACAAGGACAGATACGCAGTATTTT.

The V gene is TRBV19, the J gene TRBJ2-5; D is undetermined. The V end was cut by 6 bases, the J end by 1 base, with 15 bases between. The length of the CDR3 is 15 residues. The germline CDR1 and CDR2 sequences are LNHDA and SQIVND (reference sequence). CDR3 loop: CASRPRHLTQETQYF. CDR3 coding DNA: TGTGCCAGTAGACCCAGACACCTCACCCAAGAGACCCAGTACTTC. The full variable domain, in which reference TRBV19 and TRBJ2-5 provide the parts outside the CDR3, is DGGITQSPKYLFRKEGQNVTLSCEQNLNHDAMYWYRQDPGQGLRLIYYSQIVNDFQKGDIAEGYSVSREKKESFPLTVTSAQKNPTAFYLCASRPRHLTQETQYFGPGTRLLVL.

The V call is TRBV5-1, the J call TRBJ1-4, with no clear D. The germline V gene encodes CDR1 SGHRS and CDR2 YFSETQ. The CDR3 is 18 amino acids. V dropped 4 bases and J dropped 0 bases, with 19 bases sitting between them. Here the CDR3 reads CASSAKQGRSATNEKLFF. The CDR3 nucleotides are TGCGCCAGCAGCGCGAAGCAAGGGAGATCGGCAACTAATGAAAAACTGTTTTTT.

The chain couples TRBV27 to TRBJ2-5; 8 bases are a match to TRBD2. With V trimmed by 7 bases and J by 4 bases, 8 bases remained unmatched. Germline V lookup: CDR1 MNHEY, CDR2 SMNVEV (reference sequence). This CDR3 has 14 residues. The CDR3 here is CASKSAGAVETQYF. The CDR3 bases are TGTGCCAGCAAGTCAGCGGGAGCCGTAGAGACCCAGTACTTC.

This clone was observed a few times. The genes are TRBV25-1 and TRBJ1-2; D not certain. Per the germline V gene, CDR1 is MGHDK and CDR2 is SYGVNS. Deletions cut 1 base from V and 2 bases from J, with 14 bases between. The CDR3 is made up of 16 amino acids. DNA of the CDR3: TGTGCCAGCAGTGAATCTACCACGGCAGTCAACTATGGCTACACCTTC. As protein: CASSESTTAVNYGYTF.

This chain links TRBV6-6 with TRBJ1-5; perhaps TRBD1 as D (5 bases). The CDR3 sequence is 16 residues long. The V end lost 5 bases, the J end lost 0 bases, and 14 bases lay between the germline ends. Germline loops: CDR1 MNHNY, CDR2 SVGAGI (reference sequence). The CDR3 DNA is TGTGCCAGCAGTCCCCCCGGGAGGGGTAGCAATCAGCCCCAGCATTTT. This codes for CASSPPGRGSNQPQHF.

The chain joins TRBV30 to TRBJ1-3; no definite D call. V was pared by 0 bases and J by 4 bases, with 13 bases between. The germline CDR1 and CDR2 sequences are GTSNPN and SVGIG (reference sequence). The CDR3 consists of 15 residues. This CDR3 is CAWSVGPTLGNTIYF. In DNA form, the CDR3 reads TGTGCCTGGAGTGTAGGGCCGACCCTGGGAAACACCATATATTTT.

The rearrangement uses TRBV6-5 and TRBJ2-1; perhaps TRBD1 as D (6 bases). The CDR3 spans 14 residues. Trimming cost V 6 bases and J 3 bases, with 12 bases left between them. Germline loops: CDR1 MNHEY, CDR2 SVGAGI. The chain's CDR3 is CASRRPGDYNEQFF. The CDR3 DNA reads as TGTGCCAGCAGGAGGCCAGGGGACTACAATGAGCAGTTCTTC.

CDR3 DNA: TGCGCCAGCAGCCAAGAAGCGGTTCAGGACTCCCGCAATGAGCAGTTCTTC. Translated: CASSQEAVQDSRNEQFF. The chain joins TRBV4-1 to TRBJ2-1, with D tentatively TRBD2 (5 bases). The germline V gene has CDR1 MGHRA and CDR2 YSYEKL. Trimming shortened V by 0 bases and J by 6 bases, and 18 bases separated the two germline ends. The CDR3 length is 17 residues.

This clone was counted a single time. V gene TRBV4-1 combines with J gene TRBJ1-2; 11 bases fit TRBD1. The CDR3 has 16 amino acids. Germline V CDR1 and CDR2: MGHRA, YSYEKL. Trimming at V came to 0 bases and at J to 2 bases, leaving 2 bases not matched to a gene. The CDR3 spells CASSQERTGGNYGYTF. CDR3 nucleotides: TGCGCCAGCAGCCAAGAAAGGACAGGGGGCAACTATGGCTACACCTTC.

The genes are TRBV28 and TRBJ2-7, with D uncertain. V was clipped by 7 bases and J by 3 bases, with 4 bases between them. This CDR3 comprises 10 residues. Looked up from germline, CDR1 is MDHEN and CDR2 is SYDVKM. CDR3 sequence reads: CASKDYEQYF. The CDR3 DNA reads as TGTGCCAGCAAGGACTACGAGCAGTACTTC.

In nucleotides, the CDR3 is TGCGCCAGCAGCTTGGGGGACAGGGCTCAAGGAAACACCATATATTTT. Amino acids: CASSLGDRAQGNTIYF. The V and J genes are TRBV5-1 and TRBJ1-3, with 9 bases lining up with TRBD1. This CDR3 has 16 amino acids. Trimming took 0 bases from V and 4 from J; bases not matched to a gene: 5. Germline CDR1 and CDR2: SGHRS and YFSETQ.

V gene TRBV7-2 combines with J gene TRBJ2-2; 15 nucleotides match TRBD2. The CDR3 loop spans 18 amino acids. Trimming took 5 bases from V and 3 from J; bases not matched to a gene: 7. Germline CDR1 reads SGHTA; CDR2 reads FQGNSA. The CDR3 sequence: CASSPGLAGGPHTGELFF. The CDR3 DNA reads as TGTGCCAGCAGCCCAGGACTAGCGGGAGGGCCCCACACCGGGGAGCTGTTTTTT.

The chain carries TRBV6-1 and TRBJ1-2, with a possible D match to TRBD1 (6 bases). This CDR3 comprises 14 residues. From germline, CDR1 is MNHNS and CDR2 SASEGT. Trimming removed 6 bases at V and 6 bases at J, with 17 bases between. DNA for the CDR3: TGTGCCAGCAGCCCGGACAGCCGATCCCATGGCTACACCTTC. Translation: CASSPDSRSHGYTF.

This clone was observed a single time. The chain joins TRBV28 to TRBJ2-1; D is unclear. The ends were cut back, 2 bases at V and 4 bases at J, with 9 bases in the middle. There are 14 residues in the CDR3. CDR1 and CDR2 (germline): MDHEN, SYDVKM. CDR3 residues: CASSLGSRYNEQFF. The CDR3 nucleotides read TGTGCCAGCAGTTTAGGCAGCAGGTACAATGAGCAGTTCTTC.

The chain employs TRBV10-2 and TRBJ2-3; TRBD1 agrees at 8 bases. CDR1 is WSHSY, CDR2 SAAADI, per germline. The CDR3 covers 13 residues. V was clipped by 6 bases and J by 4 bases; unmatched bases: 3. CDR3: CASRGQAADTQYF. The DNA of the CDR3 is TGCGCCAGCAGGGGACAGGCGGCAGATACGCAGTATTTT.

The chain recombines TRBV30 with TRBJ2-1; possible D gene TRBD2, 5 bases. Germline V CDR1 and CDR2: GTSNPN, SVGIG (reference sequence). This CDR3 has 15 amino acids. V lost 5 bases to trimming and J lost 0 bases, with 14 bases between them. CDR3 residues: CAWARGTLSYNEQFF. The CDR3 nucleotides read TGTGCCTGGGCCCGGGGTACTCTCTCCTACAATGAGCAGTTCTTC.

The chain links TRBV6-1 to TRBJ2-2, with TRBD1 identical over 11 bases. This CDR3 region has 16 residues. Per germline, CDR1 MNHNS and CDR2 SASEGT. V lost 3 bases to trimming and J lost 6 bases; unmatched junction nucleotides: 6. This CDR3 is CASSDLKGQGAGELFF. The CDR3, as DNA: TGTGCCAGCAGTGACTTAAAGGGACAGGGGGCCGGGGAGCTGTTTTTT.

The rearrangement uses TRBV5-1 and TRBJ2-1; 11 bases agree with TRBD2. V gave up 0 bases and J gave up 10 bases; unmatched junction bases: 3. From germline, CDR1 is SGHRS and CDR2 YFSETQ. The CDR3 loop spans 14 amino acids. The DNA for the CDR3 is TGCGCCAGCAGCTTGGCACTAGCGGGGGCCGAGCAGTTCTTC. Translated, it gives CASSLALAGAEQFF. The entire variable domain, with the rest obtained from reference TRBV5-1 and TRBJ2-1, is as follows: KAGVTQTPRYLIKTRGQQVTLSCSPISGHRSVSWYQQTPGQGLQFLFEYFSETQRNKGNFPGRFSGRQFSNSRSEMNVSTLELGDSALYLCASSLALAGAEQFFGPGTRLTVL.

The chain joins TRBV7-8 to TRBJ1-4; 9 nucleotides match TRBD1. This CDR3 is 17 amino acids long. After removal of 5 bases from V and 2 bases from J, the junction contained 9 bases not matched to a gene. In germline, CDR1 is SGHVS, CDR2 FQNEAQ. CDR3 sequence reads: CASSPGQGYYTNEKLFF. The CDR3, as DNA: TGTGCCAGCAGCCCAGGACAGGGGTATTACACTAATGAAAAACTGTTTTTT.

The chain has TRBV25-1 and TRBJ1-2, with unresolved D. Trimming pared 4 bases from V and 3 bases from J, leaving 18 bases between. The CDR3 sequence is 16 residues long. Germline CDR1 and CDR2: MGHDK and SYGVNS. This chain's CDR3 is CASSGPGGGSDYGYTF. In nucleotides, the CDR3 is TGTGCCAGCAGTGGCCCGGGTGGAGGGTCGGACTATGGCTACACCTTC.